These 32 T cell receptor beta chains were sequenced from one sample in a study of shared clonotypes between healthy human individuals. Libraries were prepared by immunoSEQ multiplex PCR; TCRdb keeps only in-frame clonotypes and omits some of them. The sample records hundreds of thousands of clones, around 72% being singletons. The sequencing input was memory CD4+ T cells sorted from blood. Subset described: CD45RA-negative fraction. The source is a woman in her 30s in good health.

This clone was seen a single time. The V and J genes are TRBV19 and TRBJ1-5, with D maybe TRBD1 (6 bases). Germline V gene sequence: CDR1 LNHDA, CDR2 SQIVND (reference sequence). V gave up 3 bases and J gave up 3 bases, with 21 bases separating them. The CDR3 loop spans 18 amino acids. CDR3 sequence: CASSIRGGEGILNQPQHF. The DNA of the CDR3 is TGTGCCAGTAGTATCCGGGGGGGCGAAGGGATCCTCAATCAGCCCCAGCATTTT.

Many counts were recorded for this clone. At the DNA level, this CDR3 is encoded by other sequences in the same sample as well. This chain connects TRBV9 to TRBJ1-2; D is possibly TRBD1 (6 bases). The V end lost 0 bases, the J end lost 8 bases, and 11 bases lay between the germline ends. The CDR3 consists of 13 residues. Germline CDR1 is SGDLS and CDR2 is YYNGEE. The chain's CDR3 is CASSVEAGEGYTF. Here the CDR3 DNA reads TGTGCCAGCAGCGTAGAGGCAGGGGAAGGCTACACCTTC.

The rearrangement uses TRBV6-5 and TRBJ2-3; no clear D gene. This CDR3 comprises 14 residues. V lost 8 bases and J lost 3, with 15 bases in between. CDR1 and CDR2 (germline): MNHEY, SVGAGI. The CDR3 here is CASRLGFGTDTQYF. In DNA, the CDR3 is TGTGCCAGCCGTTTGGGGTTTGGGACAGATACGCAGTATTTT.

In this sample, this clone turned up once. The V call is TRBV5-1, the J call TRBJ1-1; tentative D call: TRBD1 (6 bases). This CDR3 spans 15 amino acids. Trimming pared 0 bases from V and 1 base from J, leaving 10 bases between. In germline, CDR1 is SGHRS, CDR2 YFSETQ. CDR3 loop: CASSLETGRNTEAFF. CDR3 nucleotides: TGCGCCAGCAGCTTGGAGACAGGACGGAACACTGAAGCTTTCTTT.

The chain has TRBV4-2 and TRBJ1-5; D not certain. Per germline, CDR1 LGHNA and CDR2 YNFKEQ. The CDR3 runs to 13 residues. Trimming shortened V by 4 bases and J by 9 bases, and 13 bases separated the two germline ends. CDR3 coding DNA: TGTGCCAGCAGCCGCGCCGGGAACGGGCCCCAGCATTTT. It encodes CASSRAGNGPQHF.

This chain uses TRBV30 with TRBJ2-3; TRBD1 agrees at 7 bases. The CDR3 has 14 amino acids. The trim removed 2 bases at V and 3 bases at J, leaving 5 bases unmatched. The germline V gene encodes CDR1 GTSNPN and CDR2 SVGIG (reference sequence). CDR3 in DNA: TGTGCCTGGAGTCAACAGGGGCGTACAGATACGCAGTATTTT. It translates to CAWSQQGRTDTQYF.

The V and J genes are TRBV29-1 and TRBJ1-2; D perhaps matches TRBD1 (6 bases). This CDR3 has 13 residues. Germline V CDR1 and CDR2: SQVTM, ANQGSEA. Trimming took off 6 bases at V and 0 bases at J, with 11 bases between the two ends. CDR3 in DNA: TGCAGCGTCGCTGACAGGTCTAACTATGGCTACACCTTC. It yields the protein CSVADRSNYGYTF.

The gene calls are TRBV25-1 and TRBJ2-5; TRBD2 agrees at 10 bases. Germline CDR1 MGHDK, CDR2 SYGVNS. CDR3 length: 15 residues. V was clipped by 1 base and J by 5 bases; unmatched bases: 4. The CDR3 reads CASSESLAGAETQYF. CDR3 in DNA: TGTGCCAGCAGTGAATCCCTAGCGGGAGCTGAGACCCAGTACTTC.

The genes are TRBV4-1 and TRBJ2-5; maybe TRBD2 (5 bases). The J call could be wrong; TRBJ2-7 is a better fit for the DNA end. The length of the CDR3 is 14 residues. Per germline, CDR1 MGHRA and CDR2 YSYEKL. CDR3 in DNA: TGCGCCAGCAGCCAAGACCCGGGGACCTACGAGCAGTACTTC. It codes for CASSQDPGTYEQYF.

The CDR3 loop is CATHPQIVSGNTIYF. The CDR3 DNA reads TGTGCCACCCACCCACAGATAGTCTCTGGAAACACCATATATTTT. The V call is TRBV28, the J call TRBJ1-3; D is ambiguous. CDR3 size: 15 residues. V was trimmed by 10 bases and J by 0 bases, leaving 16 bases between them. In germline, CDR1 is MDHEN, CDR2 SYDVKM.

For the CDR3, the DNA is TGTGCCAGCAGCTTACGGGAACTTTACAATGAGCAGTTCTTC. Amino acids: CASSLRELYNEQFF. The V call is TRBV7-9, the J call TRBJ2-1; a possible D gene is TRBD2 (5 bases). Germline assignment: CDR1 SEHNR and CDR2 FQNEAQ (reference sequence). Trimming left V 2 bases short and J 4 bases short, with 9 bases between. This CDR3 spans 14 amino acids.

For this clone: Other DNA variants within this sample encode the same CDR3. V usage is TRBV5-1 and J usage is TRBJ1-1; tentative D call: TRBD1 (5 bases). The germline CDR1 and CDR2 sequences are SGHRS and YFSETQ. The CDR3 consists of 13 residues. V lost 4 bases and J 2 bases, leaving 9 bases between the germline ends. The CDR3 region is CASSVRGNTEAFF. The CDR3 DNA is TGCGCCAGCAGCGTTCGGGGCAACACTGAAGCTTTCTTT.

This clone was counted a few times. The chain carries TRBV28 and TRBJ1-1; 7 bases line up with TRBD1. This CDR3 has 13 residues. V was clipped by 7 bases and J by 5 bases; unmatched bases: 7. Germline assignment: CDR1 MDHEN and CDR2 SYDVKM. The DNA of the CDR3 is TGTGCCAGCAACCCAGGGGGATTGACTGAAGCTTTCTTT. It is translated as CASNPGGLTEAFF. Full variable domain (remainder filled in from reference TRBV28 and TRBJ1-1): DVKVTQSSRYLVKRTGEKVFLECVQDMDHENMFWYRQDPGLGLRLIYFSYDVKMKEKGDIPEGYSVSREKKERFSLILESASTNQTSMYLCASNPGGLTEAFFGQGTRLTVV.

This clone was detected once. CDR3 region: CAWSMGQGGEKLFF. The CDR3 DNA reads TGTGCCTGGAGTATGGGACAGGGGGGTGAAAAACTGTTTTTT. V usage is TRBV30 and J usage is TRBJ1-4, with TRBD1 matching 11 bases. Germline loops: CDR1 GTSNPN, CDR2 SVGIG (reference sequence). The CDR3 length is 14 residues. V gave up 2 bases and J gave up 7 bases; unmatched junction bases: 3.

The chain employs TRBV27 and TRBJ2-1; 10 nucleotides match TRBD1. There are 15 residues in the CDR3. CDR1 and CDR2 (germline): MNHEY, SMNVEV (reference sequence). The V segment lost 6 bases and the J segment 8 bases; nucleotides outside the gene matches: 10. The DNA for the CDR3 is TGTGCCAGCAGACAACCGGGACAGGGGAGGGATGAGCAGTTCTTC. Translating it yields CASRQPGQGRDEQFF.

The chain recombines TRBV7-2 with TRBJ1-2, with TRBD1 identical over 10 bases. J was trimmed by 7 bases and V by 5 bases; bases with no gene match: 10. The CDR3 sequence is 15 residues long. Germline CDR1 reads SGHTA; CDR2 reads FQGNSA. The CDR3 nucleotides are TGTGCCAGCAGCCCCCGACAGGGGGCAGTTAGTGGCTACACCTTC. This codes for CASSPRQGAVSGYTF.

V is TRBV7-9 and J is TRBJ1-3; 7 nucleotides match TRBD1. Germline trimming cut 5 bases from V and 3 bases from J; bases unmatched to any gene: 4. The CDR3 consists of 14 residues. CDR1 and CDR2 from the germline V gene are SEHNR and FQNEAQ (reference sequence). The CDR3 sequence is CASSDTGVGNTIYF. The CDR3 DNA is TGTGCCAGCAGCGACACAGGGGTTGGAAACACCATATATTTT.

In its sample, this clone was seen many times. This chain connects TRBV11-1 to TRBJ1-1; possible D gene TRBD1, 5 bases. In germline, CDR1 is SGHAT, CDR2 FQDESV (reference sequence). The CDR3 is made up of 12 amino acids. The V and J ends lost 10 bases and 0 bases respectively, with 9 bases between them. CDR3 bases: TGTGCCACCAGGACATTGAACACTGAAGCTTTCTTT. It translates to CATRTLNTEAFF.

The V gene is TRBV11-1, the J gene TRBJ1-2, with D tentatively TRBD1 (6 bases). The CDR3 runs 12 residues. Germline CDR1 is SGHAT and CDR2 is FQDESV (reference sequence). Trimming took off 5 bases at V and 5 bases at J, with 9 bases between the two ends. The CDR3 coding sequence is TGTGCCAGCAGCCGACAGGATTATGGCTACACCTTC. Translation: CASSRQDYGYTF. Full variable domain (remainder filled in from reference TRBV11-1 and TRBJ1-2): EAEVAQSPRYKITEKSQAVAFWCDPISGHATLYWYRQILGQGPELLVQFQDESVVDDSQLPKDRFSAERLKGVDSTLKIQPAELGDSAMYLCASSRQDYGYTFGSGTRLTVV.

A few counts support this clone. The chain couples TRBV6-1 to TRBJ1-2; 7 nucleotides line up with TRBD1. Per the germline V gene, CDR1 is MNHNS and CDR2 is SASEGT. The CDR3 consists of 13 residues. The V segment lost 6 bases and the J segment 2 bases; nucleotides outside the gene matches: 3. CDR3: CASRPGQNYGYTF. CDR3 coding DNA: TGTGCCAGCAGACCGGGACAGAACTATGGCTACACCTTC.

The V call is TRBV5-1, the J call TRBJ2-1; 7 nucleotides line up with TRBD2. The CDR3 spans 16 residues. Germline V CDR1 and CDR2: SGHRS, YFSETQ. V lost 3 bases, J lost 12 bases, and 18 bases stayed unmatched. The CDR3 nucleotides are TGCGCCAGCAGCTCCAACTTGAGGGGCACCTCGGGGGGGCAGTTCTTC. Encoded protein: CASSSNLRGTSGGQFF.

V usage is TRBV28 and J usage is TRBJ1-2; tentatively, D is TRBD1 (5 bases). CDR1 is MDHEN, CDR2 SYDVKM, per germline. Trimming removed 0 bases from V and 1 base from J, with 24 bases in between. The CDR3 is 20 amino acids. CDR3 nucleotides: TGTGCCAGCAGTTTATGGGGGACCCCGGGGGAACCTCAATATAACTATGGCTACACCTTC. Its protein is CASSLWGTPGEPQYNYGYTF.

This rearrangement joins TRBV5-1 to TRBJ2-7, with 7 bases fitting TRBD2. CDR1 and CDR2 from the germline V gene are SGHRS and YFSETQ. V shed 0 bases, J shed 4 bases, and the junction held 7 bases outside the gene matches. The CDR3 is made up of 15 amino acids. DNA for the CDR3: TGCGCCAGCAGCTTGGCGGGGAGGGCCATATACGAGCAGTACTTC. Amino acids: CASSLAGRAIYEQYF.

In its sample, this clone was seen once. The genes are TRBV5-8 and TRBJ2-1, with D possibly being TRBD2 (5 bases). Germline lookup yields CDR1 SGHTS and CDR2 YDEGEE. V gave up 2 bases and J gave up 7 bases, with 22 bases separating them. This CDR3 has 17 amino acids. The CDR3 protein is CASSFGPGRAWANEQFF. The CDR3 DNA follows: TGTGCCAGCAGCTTCGGCCCCGGGCGGGCGTGGGCTAATGAGCAGTTCTTC.

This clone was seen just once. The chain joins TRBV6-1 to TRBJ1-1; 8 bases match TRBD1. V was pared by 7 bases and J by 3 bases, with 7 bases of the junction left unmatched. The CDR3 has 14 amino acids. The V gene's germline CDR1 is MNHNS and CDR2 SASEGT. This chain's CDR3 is CASNTDRAHTEAFF. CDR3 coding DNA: TGTGCCAGCAATACGGACAGGGCCCACACTGAAGCTTTCTTT.

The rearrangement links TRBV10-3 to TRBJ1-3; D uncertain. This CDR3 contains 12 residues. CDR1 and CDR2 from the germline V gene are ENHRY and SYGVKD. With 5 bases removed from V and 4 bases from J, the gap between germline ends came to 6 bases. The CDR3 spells CAISSQGNTIYF. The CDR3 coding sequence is TGTGCCATCAGTTCACAGGGAAACACCATATATTTT.

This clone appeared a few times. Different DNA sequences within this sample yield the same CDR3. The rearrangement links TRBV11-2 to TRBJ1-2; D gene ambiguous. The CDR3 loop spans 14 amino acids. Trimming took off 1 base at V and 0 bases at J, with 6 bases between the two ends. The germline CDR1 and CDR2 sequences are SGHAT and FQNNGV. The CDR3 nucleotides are TGTGCCAGCAGCTTAGGGGGAGCTAACTATGGCTACACCTTC. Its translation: CASSLGGANYGYTF. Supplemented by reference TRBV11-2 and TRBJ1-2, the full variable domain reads EAGVAQSPRYKIIEKRQSVAFWCNPISGHATLYWYQQILGQGPKLLIQFQNNGVVDDSQLPKDRFSAERLKGVDSTLKIQPAKLEDSAVYLCASSLGGANYGYTFGSGTRLTVV.

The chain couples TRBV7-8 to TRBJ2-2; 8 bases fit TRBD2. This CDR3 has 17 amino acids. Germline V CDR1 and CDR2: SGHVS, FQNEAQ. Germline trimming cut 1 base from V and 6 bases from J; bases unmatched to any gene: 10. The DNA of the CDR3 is TGTGCCAGCAGCTTAGTTACGAGCGGGGGTCTCGCCGGGGAGCTGTTTTTT. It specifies CASSLVTSGGLAGELFF.

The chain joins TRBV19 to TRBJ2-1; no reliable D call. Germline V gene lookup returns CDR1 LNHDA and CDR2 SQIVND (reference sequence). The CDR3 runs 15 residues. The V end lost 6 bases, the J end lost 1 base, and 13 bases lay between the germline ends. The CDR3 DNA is TGTGCCAGTAGACCTTCTTCCATGTCCTACAATGAGCAGTTCTTC. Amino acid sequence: CASRPSSMSYNEQFF.

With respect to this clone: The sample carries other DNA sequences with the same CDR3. CDR3 protein: CSASRAYEQYF. The CDR3 DNA sequence: TGCAGTGCTAGCAGGGCCTACGAGCAGTACTTC. The J gene is TRBJ2-7, the V gene TRBV20-1; the D gene is possibly TRBD1 (5 bases). Trimming took off 3 bases at V and 2 bases at J, with 5 bases between the two ends. Germline V gene sequence: CDR1 DFQATT, CDR2 SNEGSKA (reference sequence). The CDR3 extends over 11 amino acids.

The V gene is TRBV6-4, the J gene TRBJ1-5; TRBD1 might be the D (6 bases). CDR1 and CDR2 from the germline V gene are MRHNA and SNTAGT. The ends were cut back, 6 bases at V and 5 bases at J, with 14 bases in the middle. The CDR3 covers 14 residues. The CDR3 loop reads CASSPYRGDQPQHF. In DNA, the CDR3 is TGTGCCAGCAGCCCTTATAGGGGGGATCAGCCCCAGCATTTT.

The CDR3 bases are TGTGCCAGCAGTGAAGCGCTAGCGGGTAATTACGAGCAGTACTTC. This sequence encodes CASSEALAGNYEQYF. V gene TRBV25-1 combines with J gene TRBJ2-7; 8 bases are a match to TRBD2. This CDR3 is 15 amino acids long. Germline values: CDR1 MGHDK, CDR2 SYGVNS. V shed 2 bases, J shed 4 bases, and the junction held 7 bases outside the gene matches.